This TCR beta chain was sequenced during a study of T cells in women clearing cervical HPV infection. About the research overall: Blood came at first lesion visit for cases, post-clearance for controls. For cases, blood was sampled a median 149 days after lesion detection, interquartile range about 90 to 200 days. Whole-study results and caveats: Repertoire richness, not evenness, was significantly elevated in CIN3+ cases versus controls. Timing of associations relative to infection is unclear; T-cell subsets were not isolated.

CDR1 is DFQATT, CDR2 SNEGSKA, per germline (reference sequence). Unmatched junction bases numbered 9, after V lost 6 bases and J lost 0 bases. This CDR3 spans 16 amino acids. TCRdb's table, derived via immunoSEQ multiplex PCR, lists solely in-frame clones and lacks some. The sample totals under 30,000 clones. With regard to this clone: The target antigen is unknown. Sequencing ends 3 residues short of the CDR3 end; the germline J gene provides the rest.

The TCR sequence derives from a woman aged 18 to 75 with a cervical HPV16 infection that either progressed to CIN3+ or cleared (not recorded which). The sample was blood buffy coat. The genes are TRBV20-1 and TRBJ2-1; TRBD2 agrees at 9 bases. The part of the CDR3 DNA that was read is TGCAGTGCCCCCAACGCGGGGGGGAGCTCCTACAATGAG. Translated: CSAPNAGGSSYNE. The whole CDR3 is CSAPNAGGSSYNEQFF.